Listed here is a single TCR beta chain. As yet, its antigen is unknown. The data are from a study of long-term antiretroviral therapy in people with HIV. Whole-study results and caveats: Repertoire dominance by clones expanded before ART was seen at all time points. HIV repertoires covered narrower CDR3 length ranges than controls did.

The immunoSEQ assay was v3.0, run at survey level. Each sample had sequencing targeting about 40,000-50,000 T-cell genomes. Method: immunoSEQ multiplex PCR; TCRdb's copy keeps in-frame clones and lacks some. The sample holds about 21,000 clones; 80% to 90% are singletons and the top ten take about 9%. With V trimmed by 0 bases and J by 8 bases, 6 bases remained unmatched. The V gene's germline CDR1 is LGHNA and CDR2 YNFKEQ. This CDR3 is built from 14 residues. The chain uses TRBV4-2 and TRBJ1-2; 7 bases align to TRBD1. The origin of this receptor is a man aged 18 to 29 with HIV. The sample consisted of unsorted PBMCs, taken 0.2 years before starting antiretroviral therapy. This CDR3 reads CASSQDEGARGYTF. The CDR3 DNA sequence: TGTGCCAGCAGCCAAGATGAGGGGGCGAGAGGCTACACCTTC.